A selection of T cell receptor beta chains follows, all from one sample in a study of T-cell reconstitution after alpha-beta-depleted transplantation in children. TCRdb independently ran MiXCR on the PCR reads; one entry per CDR3 protein. The sample lists about 610,000 distinct CDR3 sequences, 8% to 11% occurring once. Sample: PBMCs from the stem cell graft donor, taken from the stem cell graft. All receptors derive from a human donor who donated a stem cell graft to a child with acute myeloid leukemia. Each CDR3 is given with its conserved first and last residue. The D gene is left open where the match is weak. Where a row states a size, it is once, few, many or the class of an expanded clone; other rows omit it.

TRBV5-1	many	TRBJ2-5	-	CASSLEGQKETQYF	TGCGCCAGCAGCTTGGAAGGGCAGAAAGAGACCCAGTACTTC
TRBV4-3	-	TRBJ2-1	-	CASSHGVGEDNEQFF	TGCGCCAGCAGCCACGGGGTGGGAGAGGACAATGAGCAGTTCTTC
TRBV7-9	few	TRBJ2-1	TRBD2	CASSLAASGRLNEQFF	TGTGCCAGCAGCTTAGCGGCTAGCGGGAGACTAAATGAGCAGTTCTTC
TRBV4-3	-	TRBJ2-5	-	CASSQDLVQGRKTQYF	TGCGCCAGCAGCCAAGATCTGGTTCAGGGGCGAAAGACCCAGTACTTC
TRBV7-3	-	TRBJ2-1	-	CASSLKTANEQFF	TGTGCCAGCAGCTTAAAGACGGCCAATGAGCAGTTCTTC
TRBV7-3	-	TRBJ2-2	TRBD1	CASSIRQGNTGELFF	TGTGCCAGCAGCATACGACAGGGGAACACCGGGGAGCTGTTTTTT
TRBV4-2	-	TRBJ2-5	TRBD2	CASSQGLAGGFQETQYF	TGTGCCAGCAGCCAAGGACTAGCGGGAGGGTTCCAAGAGACCCAGTACTTC
TRBV20-1	few	TRBJ2-7	TRBD2	CSANLELAGTGEQYF	TGCAGTGCTAACCTTGAACTAGCGGGAACAGGCGAGCAGTACTTC
TRBV28	-	TRBJ2-7	TRBD1	CASTPRDRAEDYEQYF	TGTGCCAGCACCCCCCGCGACAGGGCGGAAGACTACGAGCAGTACTTC
TRBV5-6	few	TRBJ1-5	-	CASSLRRGIGQPQHF	TGTGCCAGCAGCTTGCGACGGGGCATCGGGCAGCCCCAGCATTTT
TRBV6-2/TRBV6-3	-	TRBJ1-6	-	CASSRTPDNSPLHF	TGTGCCAGCAGTCGGACACCGGATAATTCACCCCTCCACTTT
TRBV27	-	TRBJ1-3	TRBD1	CASSVGTGVHTIYF	TGTGCCAGCAGTGTCGGGACAGGGGTCCACACCATATATTTT
TRBV6-2/TRBV6-3	few	TRBJ2-7	TRBD2	CASSYSRLAGELVYEQYF	TGTGCCAGCAGTTACTCTCGGCTAGCGGGCGAGCTGGTTTACGAGCAGTACTTC
TRBV10-3	-	TRBJ2-1	TRBD2	CAIRGTSGRGNDEQFF	TGTGCCATCAGAGGGACTAGCGGGAGAGGTAACGATGAGCAGTTCTTC
TRBV9	-	TRBJ2-1	TRBD2	CASSVVGLATNEQFF	TGTGCCAGCAGCGTAGTGGGACTAGCAACCAATGAGCAGTTCTTC
TRBV29-1	-	TRBJ2-2	-	CSVLQDANTGELFF	TGCAGCGTTTTACAGGACGCGAACACCGGGGAGCTGTTTTTT
TRBV20-1	many	TRBJ1-5	-	CSAKYSNQPQHF	TGCAGTGCTAAGTATAGCAATCAGCCCCAGCATTTT
TRBV7-2	many	TRBJ2-3	TRBD2	CASSLLAGGTDTQYF	TGTGCCAGCAGCCTACTAGCGGGAGGCACAGATACGCAGTATTTT
TRBV29-1	-	TRBJ2-6	-	CSVTQAGANVLTF	TGCAGCGTTACCCAAGCTGGGGCCAACGTCCTGACTTTC
TRBV5-8	-	TRBJ1-5	-	CASSSVQSQPQHF	TGTGCCAGCAGCTCCGTCCAGAGTCAGCCCCAGCATTTT
TRBV7-9	many	TRBJ2-1	-	CASSLEETIYNEQFF	TGTGCCAGCAGCTTAGAGGAGACTATCTACAATGAGCAGTTCTTC
TRBV5-1	few	TRBJ2-7	-	CASSLEEGWGEQYF	TGCGCCAGCTCCCTTGAGGAAGGATGGGGCGAGCAGTACTTC
TRBV27	-	TRBJ1-1	-	CATRGTPRYTEAFF	TGTGCCACCCGGGGGACCCCGCGGTACACTGAAGCTTTCTTT
TRBV12-3/TRBV12-4	-	TRBJ1-6	TRBD1	CASSSTGTGGNSPLHF	TGTGCCAGCAGTTCCACCGGGACAGGGGGCAATTCACCCCTCCACTTT
TRBV11-1	-	TRBJ2-7	TRBD1	CASLGGRQGKNDYEQYF	TGTGCCAGCCTGGGGGGAAGACAGGGGAAGAATGACTACGAGCAGTACTTC
TRBV10-3	many	TRBJ1-3	-	CAIGSGTSRNTIYF	TGTGCCATCGGATCCGGGACATCGAGAAACACCATATATTTT
TRBV20-1	many	TRBJ1-1	-	CSANGIQGGVNTEAFF	TGCAGTGCTAACGGGATACAGGGAGGGGTGAACACTGAAGCTTTCTTT
TRBV12-3/TRBV12-4	few	TRBJ2-5	TRBD2	CASSKGTRGRQETQYF	TGTGCCAGCAGTAAAGGGACTAGGGGGAGGCAAGAGACCCAGTACTTC
TRBV15	many	TRBJ1-1	-	CATSRGPNTEAFF	TGTGCCACCAGCAGAGGACCAAACACTGAAGCTTTCTTT
TRBV12-3/TRBV12-4	-	TRBJ2-2	TRBD2	CASSVGGSIAGELFF	TGTGCCAGCAGTGTGGGCGGGAGCATAGCCGGGGAGCTGTTTTTT
TRBV20-1	many	TRBJ2-1	TRBD2	CSAPQFSSGSHNEQFF	TGCAGTGCTCCACAGTTTTCTAGCGGGAGTCACAATGAGCAGTTCTTC
TRBV20-1	many	TRBJ2-7	TRBD2	CSPRAGGPDEQYF	TGCAGCCCGAGGGCGGGAGGGCCGGACGAGCAGTACTTC
TRBV20-1	many	TRBJ2-1	-	CSASQGSSPGEQFF	TGCAGTGCTAGTCAGGGTTCCTCTCCTGGTGAGCAGTTCTTC
TRBV28	once	TRBJ1-5	TRBD1	CVSSPWGQGGNQPQHF	TGTGTCAGCAGCCCTTGGGGGCAGGGGGGCAATCAGCCCCAGCATTTT
TRBV4-3	-	TRBJ2-3	TRBD2	CASSQTAGLADTQYF	TGCGCCAGCAGCCAAACTGCAGGACTAGCGGATACGCAGTATTTT